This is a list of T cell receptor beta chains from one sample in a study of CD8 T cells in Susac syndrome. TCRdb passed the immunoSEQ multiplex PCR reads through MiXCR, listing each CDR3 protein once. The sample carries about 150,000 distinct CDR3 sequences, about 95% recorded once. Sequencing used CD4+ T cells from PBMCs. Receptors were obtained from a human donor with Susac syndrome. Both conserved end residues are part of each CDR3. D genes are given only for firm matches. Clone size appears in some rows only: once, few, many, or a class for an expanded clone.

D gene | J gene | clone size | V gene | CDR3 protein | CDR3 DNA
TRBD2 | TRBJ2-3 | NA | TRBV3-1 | CASSRLPLAGGTDTQYF | TGTGCCAGCAGCCGATTGCCTCTAGCGGGGGGAACAGATACGCAGTATTTT
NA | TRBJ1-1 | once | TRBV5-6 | CASSLRTVMVNTEAFF | TGTGCCAGCAGCTTACGGACGGTGATGGTCAACACTGAAGCTTTCTTT
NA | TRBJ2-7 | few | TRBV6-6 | CASSRTGSSYEQYF | TGTGCCAGCAGTCGGACGGGTTCCTCCTACGAGCAGTACTTC
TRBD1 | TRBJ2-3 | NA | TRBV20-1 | CSALDRVGADTQYF | TGCAGTGCTCTGGACAGGGTGGGGGCAGATACGCAGTATTTT
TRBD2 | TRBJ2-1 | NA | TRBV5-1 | CASSSTGLAPHEQFF | TGCGCCAGCAGCTCAACGGGACTAGCCCCTCATGAGCAGTTCTTC
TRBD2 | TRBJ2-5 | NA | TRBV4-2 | CASSQGGTSGQETQYF | TGTGCCAGCAGCCAAGGCGGGACTAGCGGCCAAGAGACCCAGTACTTC
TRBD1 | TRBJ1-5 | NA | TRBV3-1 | CASSQGQGLNQPQHF | TGTGCCAGCAGTCAGGGACAGGGCCTCAATCAGCCCCAGCATTTT
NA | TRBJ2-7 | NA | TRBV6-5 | CATNQQGEQYF | TGTGCCACCAACCAACAGGGCGAGCAGTACTTC
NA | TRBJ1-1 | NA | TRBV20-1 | CSARGMNTEAFF | TGCAGTGCTAGAGGGATGAACACTGAAGCTTTCTTT
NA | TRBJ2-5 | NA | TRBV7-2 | CASSSRLEQETQYF | TGTGCCAGCAGCTCCAGACTAGAACAAGAGACCCAGTACTTC
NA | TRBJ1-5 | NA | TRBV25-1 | CASSEYGTPKGNQPQHF | TGTGCCAGCAGTGAATACGGGACCCCCAAAGGCAATCAGCCCCAGCATTTT
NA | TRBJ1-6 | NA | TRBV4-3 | CASSHQTGGLNSPLHF | TGCGCCAGCAGCCATCAAACGGGGGGTCTTAATTCACCCCTCCACTTT
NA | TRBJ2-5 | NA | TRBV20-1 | CSARLTPQETQYF | TGCAGTGCTAGACTTACCCCACAAGAGACCCAGTACTTC
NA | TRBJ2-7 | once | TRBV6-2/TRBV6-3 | CASSYDGSTGEQYF | TGTGCCAGCAGTTACGACGGCTCTACGGGGGAGCAGTACTTC
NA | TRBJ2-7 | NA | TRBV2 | CASSVAGANYEQYF | TGTGCCAGCAGTGTGGCAGGAGCCAACTACGAGCAGTACTTC
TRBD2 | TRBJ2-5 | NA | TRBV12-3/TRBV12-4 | CASSRLAGPQETQYF | TGTGCCAGCAGCCGACTAGCGGGACCCCAAGAGACCCAGTACTTC
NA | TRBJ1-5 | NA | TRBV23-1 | CASSQSKQSNQPQHF | TGCGCCAGCAGTCAATCGAAGCAGAGCAATCAGCCCCAGCATTTT
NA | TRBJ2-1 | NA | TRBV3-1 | CASSQPPGHNEQFF | TGTGCCAGCAGCCAACCTCCGGGGCACAATGAGCAGTTCTTC
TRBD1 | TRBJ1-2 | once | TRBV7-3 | CASSLTGQGAGGYTF | TGTGCCAGCAGCTTAACGGGACAGGGGGCGGGAGGCTACACCTTC
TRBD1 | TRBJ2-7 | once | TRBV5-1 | CASSFNRDRAYEQYF | TGCGCCAGCAGCTTTAACCGGGACAGGGCCTACGAGCAGTACTTC
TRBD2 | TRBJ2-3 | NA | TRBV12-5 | CASGLLAGGPAYF | TGTGCTAGTGGTTTACTAGCGGGGGGGCCTGCGTATTTT
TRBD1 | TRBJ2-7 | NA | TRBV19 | CASSTGTAAFYEQYF | TGTGCCAGTAGCACCGGGACAGCGGCTTTCTACGAGCAGTACTTC
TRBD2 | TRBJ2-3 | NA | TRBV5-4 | CASSTGGDTDTQYF | TGTGCCAGCAGCACCGGGGGGGACACAGATACGCAGTATTTT
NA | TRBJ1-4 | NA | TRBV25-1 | CASSDKKLFF | TGTGCCAGCAGTGACAAAAAACTGTTTTTT
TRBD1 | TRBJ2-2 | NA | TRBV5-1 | CASSFGQGDTGELFF | TGCGCCAGCAGCTTCGGACAGGGGGACACCGGGGAGCTGTTTTTT
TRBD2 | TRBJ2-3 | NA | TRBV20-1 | CSASGAGGLGDTQYF | TGCAGTGCTAGTGGCGCGGGGGGGCTGGGAGATACGCAGTATTTT
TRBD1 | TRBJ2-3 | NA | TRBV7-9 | CASSQGTGRTDTQYF | TGTGCCAGCAGCCAGGGGACAGGGAGGACAGATACGCAGTATTTT
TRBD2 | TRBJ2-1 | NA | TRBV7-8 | CASSLELAGGREQFF | TGTGCCAGCAGCTTAGAGCTAGCGGGGGGGCGAGAGCAGTTCTTC
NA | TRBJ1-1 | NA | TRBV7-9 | CASSLALGEGRLIF | TGTGCCAGCAGCTTAGCCCTCGGGGAAGGGAGGTTGATCTTT
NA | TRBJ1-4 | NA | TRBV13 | CASSQTRGRREKLFF | TGTGCCAGCAGCCAAACCCGTGGGAGAAGGGAAAAACTGTTTTTT
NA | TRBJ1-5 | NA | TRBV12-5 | CASGLVEDNQPQHF | TGTGCTAGTGGTTTGGTAGAAGATAATCAGCCCCAGCATTTT
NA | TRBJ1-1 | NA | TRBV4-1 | CASSQDAVRTEAFF | TGCGCCAGCAGCCAAGACGCTGTCAGAACCGAAGCTTTCTTT
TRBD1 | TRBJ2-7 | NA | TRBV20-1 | CSARRTGGHYEQYF | TGCAGTGCTAGACGGACAGGGGGACACTACGAGCAGTACTTC
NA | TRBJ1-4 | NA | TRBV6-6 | CASSARGLYEKLFF | TGTGCCAGCAGTGCCCGGGGCCTCTATGAAAAACTGTTTTTT
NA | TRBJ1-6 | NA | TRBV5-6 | CASRDNLPPNSPLHF | TGTGCCAGCAGAGATAACCTTCCCCCTAATTCACCCCTCCACTTT
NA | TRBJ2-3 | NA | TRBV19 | CASRRPGTDTQYF | TGTGCCAGTAGGCGGCCGGGCACAGATACGCAGTATTTT
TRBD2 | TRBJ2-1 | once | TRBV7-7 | CASSFSSGPQFF | TGTGCCAGCAGCTTCAGTAGCGGGCCTCAGTTCTTC
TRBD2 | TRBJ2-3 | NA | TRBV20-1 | CSASARGGYTDTQYF | TGCAGTGCTAGTGCGCGCGGGGGGTACACAGATACGCAGTATTTT
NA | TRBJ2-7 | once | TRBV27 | CASSPTGVYEQYF | TGTGCCAGCAGCCCCACGGGGGTCTACGAGCAGTACTTC
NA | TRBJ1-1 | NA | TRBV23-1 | CASRLDRSEAFF | TGCGCCAGCAGACTGGACAGATCTGAAGCTTTCTTT
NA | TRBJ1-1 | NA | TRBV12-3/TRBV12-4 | CASSLGQRNTEAFF | TGTGCCAGCAGTCTCGGACAGAGGAACACTGAAGCTTTCTTT
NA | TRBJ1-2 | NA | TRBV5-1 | CASSLSRVNYGYTF | TGCGCCAGCAGCCTTTCCAGGGTCAACTATGGCTACACCTTC